A selection of T cell receptor beta chains follows, all from one sample in a study of early T cells in non-severe SARS-CoV-2 infection. TCRdb processed the 5' RACE reads anew with MiXCR; each CDR3 protein has one entry. The sample includes tens of thousands of distinct CDR3 sequences, 6% to 6.5% of them seen just once. Sequenced material: whole blood. The receptors here all came from an adult who was a healthcare worker with PCR-confirmed SARS-CoV-2 infection or an uninfected control (not recorded which). Each CDR3 is given with its conserved first and last residue. The order of the fields is V gene, D gene, J gene, clone size, CDR3 protein, CDR3 DNA. A D gene is named only where the DNA matches it firmly. Clone size is stated in some rows and not others, as once, few, many or a class when expanded.

TRBV5-4	TRBD2	TRBJ2-3	few	CASSSLAGDTDTQYF	TGTGCCAGCAGCTCCTTAGCGGGGGACACAGATACGCAGTATTTT
TRBV11-2	NA	TRBJ1-2	many	CASSRDQGAYGYTF	TGTGCCAGCAGCCGAGACCAGGGTGCCTATGGCTACACCTTC
TRBV13	NA	TRBJ2-7	NA	CASSLGGLGYEQYF	TGTGCCAGCAGCTTGGGGGGCCTCGGGTACGAGCAGTACTTC
TRBV6-6	TRBD1	TRBJ1-6	few	CASMSATGASSPLHF	TGTGCCAGCATGTCGGCGACAGGGGCATCTTCACCCCTCCACTTT
TRBV12-3/TRBV12-4	NA	TRBJ1-1	NA	CASSFIGGKNTEAFF	TGTGCCAGCAGTTTTATTGGGGGGAAGAACACTGAAGCTTTCTTT
TRBV28	NA	TRBJ1-4	many	CASRRTVTNEKLFF	TGTGCCAGCAGGAGGACGGTTACGAATGAAAAACTGTTTTTT
TRBV6-5	NA	TRBJ1-2	many	CASSYSKEGNYGYTF	TGTGCCAGCAGTTACTCGAAGGAGGGGAACTATGGCTACACCTTC
TRBV5-5	NA	TRBJ2-5	NA	CASSLMGAEETQYF	TGTGCCAGCAGCTTGATGGGGGCTGAGGAGACCCAGTACTTC
TRBV12-3/TRBV12-4	NA	TRBJ2-7	few	CASSLSGGEYEQYF	TGTGCCAGCAGTTTATCTGGGGGCGAGTACGAGCAGTACTTC
TRBV3-1	TRBD2	TRBJ2-1	medium-sized	CASSQDLLAGPGREQFF	TGTGCCAGCAGCCAAGATCTTCTAGCGGGGCCGGGGAGGGAGCAGTTCTTC
TRBV4-3	NA	TRBJ2-7	many	CASSQDLTGSSYEQYF	TGCGCCAGCAGCCAAGATCTGACAGGAAGCTCCTACGAGCAGTACTTC
TRBV5-5	NA	TRBJ1-6	NA	CASSFHTGLNNSPLHF	TGTGCCAGCAGCTTTCATACAGGGCTCAATAATTCACCCCTCCACTTT
TRBV3-1	NA	TRBJ2-3	many	CASSQGSATDTQYF	TGTGCCAGCAGCCAAGGTTCGGCCACAGATACGCAGTATTTT
TRBV7-2	TRBD2	TRBJ2-3	many	CASSGSGRGADTQYF	TGTGCCAGCAGCGGTAGCGGGCGGGGAGCAGATACGCAGTATTTT
TRBV20-1	TRBD1	TRBJ1-5	NA	CSALAGGQPQHF	TGCAGTGCCTTGGCAGGGGGACAGCCCCAGCATTTT
TRBV5-1	TRBD2	TRBJ2-1	many	CASGSVAGDNEQFF	TGCGCCAGCGGGTCGGTAGCGGGGGACAATGAGCAGTTCTTC
TRBV12-3/TRBV12-4	NA	TRBJ2-3	NA	CASSLDGVSTDTQYF	TGTGCCAGCAGTTTAGACGGGGTCAGCACAGATACGCAGTATTTT
TRBV6-5	NA	TRBJ2-2	many	CASSSDGPSGELFF	TGTGCCAGCAGTTCCGACGGGCCCTCCGGGGAGCTGTTTTTT
TRBV6-5	NA	TRBJ2-2	many	CASSYSDGLNTGELFF	TGTGCCAGCAGTTACTCAGACGGGTTGAACACCGGGGAGCTGTTTTTT
TRBV5-1	TRBD1	TRBJ2-3	NA	CASSRDRGPADTQYF	TGCGCCAGCAGCCGGGACAGGGGGCCAGCAGATACGCAGTATTTT
TRBV15	NA	TRBJ1-4	few	CATSRDRRGEVAEKLFF	TGTGCCACCAGCAGAGATCGACGTGGAGAAGTAGCGGAAAAACTGTTTTTT
TRBV27	NA	TRBJ1-1	many	CASSSRGRTEAFF	TGTGCCAGCAGTTCCAGGGGACGCACTGAAGCTTTCTTT
TRBV7-8	NA	TRBJ2-2	NA	CASSLGWGTTGELFF	TGTGCCAGCAGCTTGGGTTGGGGTACGACCGGGGAGCTGTTTTTT
TRBV19	NA	TRBJ2-3	many	CASKPTSTDTQYF	TGTGCCAGTAAACCGACTAGCACAGATACGCAGTATTTT
TRBV28	NA	TRBJ2-3	many	CASSPGLTDTQYF	TGTGCCAGCAGCCCCGGTTTGACAGATACGCAGTATTTT
TRBV4-1	TRBD1	TRBJ2-7	few	CASSHEGTALYF	TGCGCCAGCAGCCACGAGGGGACAGCGCTGTACTTC
TRBV13	NA	TRBJ2-7	few	CASSPRGIGEQYF	TGTGCCAGCAGCCCCCGGGGGATCGGCGAGCAGTACTTC
TRBV19	NA	TRBJ2-7	many	CASSRRNEQYF	TGTGCCAGTAGCCGTAGGAACGAGCAGTACTTC
TRBV7-8	TRBD1	TRBJ2-2	few	CASSFFSGQGTGELFF	TGTGCCAGCAGCTTCTTTTCAGGACAGGGGACCGGGGAGCTGTTTTTT
TRBV20-1	NA	TRBJ1-1	many	CSASRGNTEAFF	TGCAGTGCTAGTAGGGGGAACACTGAAGCTTTCTTT
TRBV20-1	NA	TRBJ2-3	few	CSALIATDTQYF	TGCAGTGCTCTAATAGCTACAGATACGCAGTATTTT
TRBV20-1	NA	TRBJ1-2	many	CSARDHSPTVGYTF	TGCAGTGCTAGAGATCACTCCCCTACCGTAGGCTACACCTTC
TRBV4-3	TRBD1	TRBJ1-4	many	CASSQDGQGDEKLFF	TGCGCCAGCAGCCAAGATGGACAGGGTGATGAAAAACTGTTTTTT
TRBV5-1	TRBD1	TRBJ2-1	NA	CASSPADRTSYNEQFF	TGCGCCAGCAGCCCGGCGGACAGGACCTCCTACAATGAGCAGTTCTTC
TRBV6-2/TRBV6-3	NA	TRBJ2-1	few	CASSQGTFQYNEQFF	TGTGCCAGCAGTCAGGGGACATTCCAATACAATGAGCAGTTCTTC
TRBV15	NA	TRBJ1-4	many	CATSREARGGNEKLFF	TGTGCCACCAGCAGAGAAGCCAGAGGGGGAAATGAAAAACTGTTTTTT
TRBV7-9	NA	TRBJ2-1	few	CASSYTGSPHFNEQFF	TGTGCCAGCAGCTACACAGGGTCCCCCCACTTCAATGAGCAGTTCTTC
TRBV10-1	NA	TRBJ2-3	many	CASSESGSGTDTQYF	TGCGCCAGCAGTGAGTCAGGGTCCGGCACAGATACGCAGTATTTT
TRBV5-4	NA	TRBJ2-7	many	CASSLPGQSSYEQYF	TGTGCCAGCAGCTTACCGGGACAAAGCTCCTACGAGCAGTACTTC
TRBV18	NA	TRBJ1-1	many	CASSPGGRLTEAFF	TGTGCCAGCTCACCAGGGGGACGGTTAACTGAAGCTTTCTTT
TRBV4-1	NA	TRBJ2-5	NA	CASSPGASSGETQYF	TGCGCCAGCAGCCCAGGGGCTTCTTCAGGGGAGACCCAGTACTTC
TRBV7-2	NA	TRBJ2-7	many	CASSSPATASHEQYF	TGTGCCAGCAGCTCCCCCGCGACAGCGTCCCACGAGCAGTACTTC
TRBV12-3/TRBV12-4	NA	TRBJ2-1	many	CASNLGQGREQFF	TGTGCCAGTAACTTGGGGCAGGGACGTGAGCAGTTCTTC
TRBV6-2/TRBV6-3	TRBD1	TRBJ1-6	many	CASSYSTGRNSPLHF	TGTGCCAGCAGTTACTCGACAGGGCGTAATTCACCCCTCCACTTT
TRBV3-1	NA	TRBJ2-1	NA	CASSLRDAWSNEQFF	TGTGCCAGCAGCCTAAGGGACGCCTGGAGCAATGAGCAGTTCTTC
TRBV20-1	NA	TRBJ2-3	NA	CSARGDTQYF	TGCAGTGCTAGGGGAGATACGCAGTATTTT
TRBV3-1	TRBD2	TRBJ2-5	NA	CASSQNSGGIKTQYF	TGTGCCAGCAGCCAAAACAGCGGGGGGATAAAGACCCAGTACTTC
TRBV6-5	NA	TRBJ1-2	many	CASSYRAGGYGYTF	TGTGCCAGCAGTTACAGAGCTGGGGGCTATGGCTACACCTTC
TRBV7-8	TRBD1	TRBJ1-1	NA	CASSLGQGDTEAFF	TGTGCCAGCAGCTTAGGACAGGGGGACACTGAAGCTTTCTTT
TRBV6-2/TRBV6-3	TRBD2	TRBJ2-1	few	CASSYEAGSYNEQFF	TGTGCCAGCAGTTATGAAGCGGGATCTTACAATGAGCAGTTCTTC
TRBV6-1	NA	TRBJ1-1	many	CASSAPGSSMGFF	TGTGCCAGCAGTGCCCCCGGGAGCTCGATGGGTTTCTTT
TRBV24-1	NA	TRBJ1-1	few	CATSGFPGATFF	TGTGCCACCAGTGGTTTTCCTGGCGCAACTTTCTTT
TRBV6-2/TRBV6-3	TRBD1	TRBJ2-7	many	CASSPTGVPSYEQYF	TGTGCCAGCAGCCCTACAGGGGTTCCCTCCTACGAGCAGTACTTC
TRBV18	NA	TRBJ2-1	few	CASSPRAGINEQFF	TGTGCCAGCTCACCACGGGCAGGGATCAATGAGCAGTTCTTC
TRBV20-1	TRBD2	TRBJ2-3	NA	CSAFPQLAGATDTQYF	TGCAGTGCTTTCCCCCAGCTAGCGGGGGCCACAGATACGCAGTATTTT
TRBV5-1	TRBD1	TRBJ2-1	many	CASSHGQGANEQFF	TGCGCCAGCAGCCATGGACAGGGGGCTAATGAGCAGTTCTTC
TRBV5-1	NA	TRBJ1-2	many	CASSLGPAYGYTF	TGCGCCAGCAGCTTGGGACCGGCCTATGGCTACACCTTC
TRBV5-1	TRBD1	TRBJ2-7	NA	CASSLAQGAYEQYF	TGCGCCAGCAGCTTGGCGCAGGGGGCGTACGAGCAGTACTTC
TRBV30	NA	TRBJ1-4	few	CAWSVRTGKLFF	TGTGCCTGGAGTGTCAGAACCGGGAAACTGTTTTTT